This T cell receptor (beta chain) comes out of a study of somatic mutations in cytotoxic T cells in rheumatoid arthritis. This table comes from immunoSEQ multiplex PCR, and its TCRdb copy is limited to in-frame clones, with some not included. Here the sample spans about 6,700 clones, 70% being singletons. The CDR3 extends over 14 amino acids. The germline CDR1 and CDR2 sequences are MNHNY and SVGAGI (reference sequence). V lost 5 bases, J lost 2 bases, and 3 bases stayed unmatched. This clone was observed a single time. Its matching antigen is unknown. Notes on the study in general: For rheumatoid arthritis patients, CD8+ clonality increased with age, whereas it did not in healthy controls. Antigen targets of the expanded CD8+ clones remained unidentified.

Isolating CD4+ and CD8+ cells involved positive magnetic bead selection on an AutoMACS. Their purity was then checked by flow cytometry. The clonotype was recovered from a man in his forties in good health. Sequences were obtained from CD8+ T cells sorted from blood. The chain carries TRBV6-6 and TRBJ2-1; TRBD1 matches at 7 bases. The CDR3 DNA follows: TGTGCCAGCAGTACGACAGGGACCTACAATGAGCAGTTCTTC. It codes for CASSTTGTYNEQFF.